A single sample is the source of the 6 T cell receptor beta chains below, sequenced in a study of beta chain features in type 1 diabetes. Study-level results: All four CD4+ subsets of Type 1 diabetes patients contained TCRB CDR3s that were moderately but significantly shorter.

Expressed TCRB transcripts were sequenced after all isolated RNA was converted to cDNA. Measured with immunoSEQ multiplex PCR; TCRdb has only the in-frame clones, and not every one. The sample holds 680,000 or so clones, 10% to 15% seen once. These receptors lack a known antigen. Sequenced sample: naive CD4+ T cells from blood. The receptors were gathered from a man younger than 35 with type 1 diabetes.

The rearrangement uses TRBV19 and TRBJ2-1; a weak D match, TRBD2 (6 bases). CDR3 size: 15 residues. Germline V gene sequence: CDR1 LNHDA, CDR2 SQIVND (reference sequence). V was shortened by 6 bases and J by 0 bases, with 12 bases between the two germline ends. CDR3 region: CASSYGGFSYNEQFF. CDR3 DNA: TGTGCCAGTAGCTATGGGGGGTTCTCCTACAATGAGCAGTTCTTC.

This clone occurred a few times. The V call is TRBV9, the J call TRBJ2-7, with 8 nucleotides matching TRBD2. The CDR3 runs 16 residues. Looked up from germline, CDR1 is SGDLS and CDR2 is YYNGEE. V lost 2 bases to trimming and J lost 3 bases; unmatched junction nucleotides: 10. In nucleotides, the CDR3 is TGTGCCAGCAGCGTGGACATACTAGCGGAGGTCTACGAGCAGTACTTC. This codes for CASSVDILAEVYEQYF. The full variable domain, its missing parts supplied by reference TRBV9 and TRBJ2-7, is DSGVTQTPKHLITATGQRVTLRCSPRSGDLSVYWYQQSLDQGLQFLIQYYNGEERAKGNILERFSAQQFPDLHSELNLSSLELGDSALYFCASSVDILAEVYEQYFGPGTRLTVT.

This chain connects TRBV5-4 to TRBJ1-2; D perhaps matches TRBD1 (6 bases). CDR3 length: 14 amino acids. V lost 3 bases and J 4 bases, leaving 13 bases between the germline ends. Per germline, CDR1 SGHNT and CDR2 YYREEE (reference sequence). The CDR3 nucleotides are TGTGCCAGCAGCTCCCCGACAGGCGGCTATGGCTACACCTTC. It specifies CASSSPTGGYGYTF.

The chain joins TRBV6-5 to TRBJ2-1; 7 positions match TRBD1. The CDR3 length is 15 residues. The V and J ends lost 6 bases and 7 bases, in that order; junction bases with no gene match: 12. Germline assignment: CDR1 MNHEY and CDR2 SVGAGI. The CDR3 DNA follows: TGTGCCAGCAGCCAAGGACAGGCGGTAAGAAATGAGCAGTTCTTC. This codes for CASSQGQAVRNEQFF.

The rearrangement uses TRBV6-6 and TRBJ1-5; 7 nucleotides agree with TRBD1. With 5 bases clipped from V and 6 bases from J, the junction kept 4 bases outside the gene matches. The CDR3 is made up of 13 amino acids. Germline values: CDR1 MNHNY, CDR2 SVGAGI (reference sequence). The CDR3 sequence: CASSRQGSQPQHF. CDR3 DNA: TGTGCCAGCAGTCGACAGGGCAGTCAGCCCCAGCATTTT.

The chain has TRBV2 and TRBJ1-2, with D perhaps matching TRBD1 (5 bases). The germline V and J ends were trimmed by 3 bases and 4 bases, with 9 bases remaining between them. The CDR3 is 13 amino acids. Per germline, CDR1 SNHLY and CDR2 FYNNEI. CDR3 sequence: CASSDREAYGYTF. In DNA, the CDR3 is TGTGCCAGCAGTGACAGGGAGGCCTATGGCTACACCTTC. Together with reference TRBV2 and TRBJ1-2, the CDR3 gives the full variable domain: EPEVTQTPSHQVTQMGQEVILRCVPISNHLYFYWYRQILGQKVEFLVSFYNNEISEKSEIFDDQFSVERPDGSNFTLKIRSTKLEDSAMYFCASSDREAYGYTFGSGTRLTVV.